This paragraph reports one T cell receptor beta chain. This record comes from a study of graft-versus-host responses after intestinal transplantation. Study-level information: Recipients had transplants, and these were multivisceral, liver-intestinal, or isolated intestinal.

Only in-frame clones appear in the TCRdb table, and some are missing; sequencing was by immunoSEQ multiplex PCR. The data show around 50,000 clones, around 90% seen once. CDR1 is LGHNA, CDR2 YNFKEQ, per germline. V lost 3 bases and J lost 6; bases outside the gene matches: 6. The CDR3 length is 16 residues. The sequenced sample was PBMCs, obtained 26 days after transplant. The clonotype originates from a human patient who received an intestinal transplant, so some T cells may come from the graft donor. The V gene is TRBV4-2, the J gene TRBJ2-3, with TRBD2 matching 13 bases. The CDR3 reads CASSQVTSGRSDTQYF. The CDR3 nucleotides read TGTGCCAGCAGCCAGGTGACTAGCGGGAGGTCGGATACGCAGTATTTT.